The 15 T cell receptor beta chains listed next were all sequenced from one sample in a study of blood T cell repertoires in COVID-19. The assay was immunoSEQ multiplex PCR, and TCRdb's table has in-frame clones only and misses some. This table has under 250,000 clones, more than 75% appearing once. Sequencing used peripheral blood. Every receptor here comes from a woman aged 70-85 years with COVID-19, enrolled during active disease.

V gene TRBV6-5 combines with J gene TRBJ2-7, with 13 bases fitting TRBD2. This CDR3 has 16 residues. After removal of 4 bases from V and 1 base from J, the junction contained 4 bases not matched to a gene. Germline CDR1 and CDR2: MNHEY and SVGAGI. For the CDR3, the DNA is TGTGCCAGCAGTTTCCGGACTAGCGGGAGTTCCTACGAGCAGTACTTC. This encodes CASSFRTSGSSYEQYF.

This chain links TRBV2 with TRBJ1-2, with a tentative D call TRBD1 (5 bases). Trimming cost V 7 bases and J 4 bases, with 16 bases left between them. Germline V gives CDR1 SNHLY, CDR2 FYNNEI. The length of the CDR3 is 14 residues. Here the CDR3 DNA reads TGTGCCAGCACCAAAACTTTGGGGGGCTATGGCTACACCTTC. Its protein product is CASTKTLGGYGYTF.

This clone was observed once. The J gene is TRBJ2-2, the V gene TRBV20-1; D remains ambiguous. The CDR3 has 11 residues. Germline CDR1 and CDR2: DFQATT and SNEGSKA (reference sequence). The V end was cut by 5 bases, the J end by 7 bases, with 8 bases between. CDR3 nucleotide sequence: TGCAGTGCTCCGGGTCGCGGGGAGCTGTTTTTT. Translating gives CSAPGRGELFF.

V usage is TRBV2 and J usage is TRBJ2-1, with D perhaps matching TRBD2 (6 bases). The germline gives CDR1 SNHLY, CDR2 FYNNEI. This CDR3 has 15 residues. Trimming cost V 4 bases and J 4 bases, with 14 bases left between them. CDR3 loop: CASSVRREAYNEQFF. The CDR3 DNA reads as TGTGCCAGCAGTGTAAGGCGGGAAGCTTACAATGAGCAGTTCTTC.

CDR3 bases: TGTGCCAGCAGTTCAGTTTCCAGGGGGCTGAACACTGAAGCTTTCTTT. Translation: CASSSVSRGLNTEAFF. The chain couples TRBV28 to TRBJ1-1, with 8 bases fitting TRBD1. The CDR3 runs to 16 residues. Per the germline V gene, CDR1 is MDHEN and CDR2 is SYDVKM. V lost 4 bases and J lost 0; bases outside the gene matches: 7.

CDR3: CASSLAGNRSPLHF. The CDR3 nucleotides are TGCGCCAGCAGCTTGGCAGGAAATCGGTCACCCCTCCACTTT. The V call is TRBV5-1, the J call TRBJ1-6; D unresolved. The CDR3 is 14 amino acids. Germline CDR1 reads SGHRS; CDR2 reads YFSETQ. V lost 0 bases, J lost 10 bases, and 11 bases lay in between.

The chain has TRBV7-2 and TRBJ2-1; tentative D call: TRBD1 (6 bases). V lost 1 base to trimming and J lost 9 bases, with 16 bases between them. Per germline, CDR1 SGHTA and CDR2 FQGNSA. The CDR3 has 15 residues. The CDR3 DNA reads as TGTGCCAGCAGCTTAGTTAGTGGACAGAGAAGTGAGCAGTTCTTC. It translates to CASSLVSGQRSEQFF.

This clone came up once. The CDR3 coding sequence is TGTGCCAGCAGTGTGACAGGTACCTACGAGCAGTACTTC. This gives the protein CASSVTGTYEQYF. V is TRBV25-1 and J is TRBJ2-7; tentative D call: TRBD1 (6 bases). Trimming removed 4 bases from V and 2 bases from J, with 9 bases in between. This CDR3 is 13 amino acids long. CDR1 and CDR2 from the germline V gene are MGHDK and SYGVNS.

The V and J genes are TRBV28 and TRBJ2-7; 9 bases line up with TRBD2. The germline V gene has CDR1 MDHEN and CDR2 SYDVKM. The CDR3 is 17 amino acids. The V segment lost 3 bases and the J segment 7 bases; nucleotides outside the gene matches: 16. The CDR3 nucleotides are TGTGCCAGCAGTTTTATAGCGGGAGCGAGCGGGGGATGGGAGCAGTACTTC. It is translated as CASSFIAGASGGWEQYF.

V is TRBV6-5 and J is TRBJ2-7, with D perhaps TRBD1 (5 bases). V lost 5 bases to trimming and J lost 0 bases, with 5 bases between them. Germline V gene data show CDR1 as MNHEY and CDR2 as SVGAGI. The CDR3 covers 12 residues. The CDR3 sequence: CASSTGSYEQYF. CDR3 bases: TGTGCCAGCAGTACAGGCTCCTACGAGCAGTACTTC.

The chain recombines TRBV29-1 with TRBJ2-1, with TRBD1 identical over 7 bases. With 7 bases clipped from V and 6 bases from J, the junction kept 3 bases outside the gene matches. The CDR3 totals 11 residues. In germline, CDR1 is SQVTM, CDR2 ANQGSEA. The CDR3 spells CSGNRGNEQFF. CDR3 nucleotide sequence: TGCAGCGGGAACAGGGGCAATGAGCAGTTCTTC.

The chain combines TRBV5-4 with TRBJ2-5; 7 nucleotides agree with TRBD1. V lost 6 bases to trimming and J lost 3 bases; unmatched junction nucleotides: 5. Germline V lookup: CDR1 SGHNT, CDR2 YYREEE (reference sequence). This CDR3 region has 13 residues. DNA of the CDR3: TGTGCCAGCACCTCCGACAGGGAAGAGACCCAGTACTTC. It is translated as CASTSDREETQYF.

V gene TRBV7-2 combines with J gene TRBJ2-5; D not certain. This CDR3 is 12 amino acids long. Between the trimmed V and J ends, which lost 4 bases and 5 bases, there was a span of 8 bases. Germline lookup yields CDR1 SGHTA and CDR2 FQGNSA. The DNA of the CDR3 is TGTGCCAGCAGCTCCCTAGACGAGACCCAGTACTTC. It is translated as CASSSLDETQYF.

In its sample, this clone was seen a few times. This chain connects TRBV18 to TRBJ1-6; tentatively, D is TRBD1 (6 bases). Germline V CDR1 and CDR2: KGHSH, LQKENI. The CDR3 is 11 amino acids. The germline V and J ends were trimmed by 6 bases and 9 bases, with 6 bases remaining between them. The CDR3 here is CASSDSSPLHF. CDR3 sequence (DNA): TGTGCCAGCTCGGACAGTTCACCCCTCCACTTT.

The CDR3 region has the DNA TGTGCCAGCAGTTTATCTAGTTCACCCCTCCACTTT. It specifies CASSLSSSPLHF. This chain uses TRBV28 with TRBJ1-6; D uncertain. This CDR3 spans 12 amino acids. Trimming removed 1 base from V and 9 bases from J, with 4 bases in between. Germline V gene data show CDR1 as MDHEN and CDR2 as SYDVKM.